A selection of T cell receptor beta chains follows, all from one sample in a study of cytomegalovirus exposure and HLA in healthy donors. Only in-frame clones appear in the TCRdb table, and some are missing; sequencing was by immunoSEQ multiplex PCR. The sample records 250,000 to 350,000 clones, around 65% being singletons. Sequencing was carried out using PBMCs. These receptors were obtained from a female donor in good health and CMV-seronegative. The CDR3 runs from the conserved cysteine through the conserved F or W. D genes are given only for firm matches. Not all rows give a size; the values are once, few, many and, for expanded clones, a class.

j_call clone_size v_call d_call cdr3_aa cdr3_nt
TRBJ2-7 few TRBV7-3 NA CASSLQAGSSYEQYF TGTGCCAGCAGCTTACAGGCGGGATCCTCCTACGAGCAGTACTTC
TRBJ2-7 NA TRBV14 TRBD2 CASSHHGLAGGDEQYF TGTGCCAGCAGCCATCACGGACTAGCGGGAGGAGATGAGCAGTACTTC
TRBJ1-4 NA TRBV19 NA CASSGQYDSKALF TGTGCCAGTAGTGGGCAATATGACAGTAAGGCCCTCTTT
TRBJ2-1 few TRBV5-4 NA CASSLAGNEQFF TGTGCCAGCAGCTTGGCAGGGAATGAGCAGTTCTTC
TRBJ1-3 NA TRBV7-9 TRBD1 CASSLGGTGSGNTIYF TGTGCCAGCAGCTTAGGAGGGACAGGGTCTGGAAACACCATATATTTT
TRBJ2-1 NA TRBV5-5 TRBD2 CASSLVGLAGNEQFF TGTGCCAGCAGCTTGGTGGGACTAGCGGGCAATGAGCAGTTCTTC
TRBJ2-2 NA TRBV6-5 TRBD1 CASSSGDRANGELFF TGTGCCAGCAGTAGTGGGGACAGGGCAAACGGGGAGCTGTTTTTT
TRBJ2-5 NA TRBV4-1 TRBD2 CASSQGLAGGWETQYF TGCGCCAGCAGCCAGGGACTAGCGGGAGGTTGGGAGACCCAGTACTTC
TRBJ2-6 NA TRBV11-3 NA CASSRGSGANVLTF TGTGCCAGCAGCCGGGGGTCTGGGGCCAACGTCCTGACTTTC
TRBJ1-4 once TRBV15 TRBD1 CATSLNRGIEKLFF TGTGCCACCAGCCTGAACAGGGGCATTGAAAAACTGTTTTTT
TRBJ2-3 NA TRBV7-9 NA CASSLRGGTDTQYF TGTGCCAGCAGCCTACGAGGAGGCACAGATACGCAGTATTTT
TRBJ2-7 NA TRBV27 NA CASSLAGYSYEQYF TGTGCCAGCAGTTTAGCAGGGTACTCCTACGAGCAGTACTTC
TRBJ1-5 NA TRBV6-1 NA CASSGRGPEQPQHF TGTGCCAGCAGTGGCCGCGGCCCGGAGCAGCCCCAGCATTTT
TRBJ2-3 NA TRBV7-9 NA CSSSSIRDFYTDTQYF TGTTCCAGCAGCTCGATCCGGGACTTCTACACAGATACGCAGTATTTT
TRBJ1-1 NA TRBV5-1 NA CASSLEPAMNTEAFF TGCGCCAGCAGCTTGGAACCAGCGATGAACACTGAAGCTTTCTTT
TRBJ2-1 NA TRBV6-1 NA CASSEPDRLSYNEQFF TGTGCCAGCAGTGAACCAGACCGACTATCCTACAATGAGCAGTTCTTC
TRBJ2-7 NA TRBV5-4 NA CASSSSSYEQYF TGTGCCAGCAGCTCTAGCTCCTACGAGCAGTACTTC
TRBJ1-5 NA TRBV2 TRBD1 CASRNRDRYSNQPQHF TGTGCCAGCAGAAACCGGGACAGATATAGCAATCAGCCCCAGCATTTT
TRBJ2-4 NA TRBV2 TRBD1 CASSGTGGRNIQYF TGTGCCAGCAGTGGGACAGGGGGGCGAAACATTCAGTACTTC
TRBJ2-2 NA TRBV19 TRBD1 CASSYRGTGLAGELFF TGTGCCAGTAGCTATAGGGGGACAGGGTTGGCCGGGGAGCTGTTTTTT
TRBJ2-1 NA TRBV28 NA CASSYNEQFF TGTGCCAGCTCGTACAATGAGCAGTTCTTC
TRBJ2-5 NA TRBV30 TRBD1 CAWSSGTGQETQYF TGTGCCTGGAGTTCCGGGACAGGGCAAGAGACCCAGTACTTC
TRBJ2-7 NA TRBV27 NA CASSLSWVGEYF TGTGCCAGCAGTCTCTCCTGGGTTGGAGAGTACTTC
TRBJ2-1 NA TRBV7-9 TRBD2 CASSLVSGRAIEQFF TGTGCCAGCAGCTTAGTCAGTGGGAGGGCGATTGAGCAGTTCTTC
TRBJ2-3 NA TRBV7-7 TRBD2 CASSTKRESGTNTQYF TGTGCCAGCAGCACCAAGCGGGAGAGCGGAACGAATACGCAGTATTTT
TRBJ2-2 NA TRBV18 NA CASSSGNTGELFF TGTGCCAGCTCGAGTGGGAACACCGGGGAGCTGTTTTTT
TRBJ1-2 NA TRBV4-2 NA CASSQEVGGGSGYTF TGTGCCAGCAGCCAAGAGGTAGGGGGGGGCTCTGGCTACACCTTC
TRBJ1-3 NA TRBV19 TRBD1 CASSRPGQGVTGNTIYF TGTGCCAGTAGTAGACCGGGACAGGGGGTAACTGGAAACACCATATATTTT
TRBJ2-2 few TRBV30 TRBD1 CAWSGQGSYTGELFF TGTGCCTGGAGTGGACAGGGTTCTTACACCGGGGAGCTGTTTTTT
TRBJ1-4 NA TRBV28 NA CASSFQNRVLLFF TGTGCCAGCAGTTTCCAAAACAGGGTATTACTGTTTTTT
TRBJ2-2 NA TRBV9 NA CASNRGGTGELFF TGTGCCAGCAATCGCGGAGGAACCGGGGAGCTGTTTTTT
TRBJ2-3 few TRBV25-1 TRBD2 CASSDGGLAGDTQYF TGTGCCAGCAGTGATGGGGGACTAGCGGGAGATACGCAGTATTTT
TRBJ1-5 NA TRBV6-1 NA CASSAYSNQPQHF TGTGCCAGCAGTGCTTATAGCAATCAGCCCCAGCATTTT
TRBJ2-2 once TRBV11-2 TRBD2 CASSPLAGGPTGELFF TGTGCCAGCAGCCCACTAGCGGGAGGGCCTACCGGGGAGCTGTTTTTT
TRBJ2-5 few TRBV27 NA CASSSGLQETQYF TGTGCCAGCAGCTCGGGACTGCAAGAGACCCAGTACTTC
TRBJ2-1 NA TRBV2 NA CASSRQLSSYNEQFF TGTGCCAGCAGTAGACAGCTTAGCTCCTACAATGAGCAGTTCTTC
TRBJ2-3 NA TRBV30 TRBD2 CAWRVAGAKDTQYF TGTGCCTGGAGGGTAGCGGGAGCGAAAGATACGCAGTATTTT
TRBJ2-5 NA TRBV7-9 NA CASSLWAGTQETQYF TGTGCCAGCAGCTTATGGGCGGGAACCCAAGAGACCCAGTACTTC
TRBJ2-1 NA TRBV6-4 NA CASSESGHSYNEQFF TGTGCCAGCAGCGAGAGCGGGCACTCCTACAATGAGCAGTTCTTC
TRBJ2-7 NA TRBV11-2 TRBD1 CASSLAGTGTYEQYF TGTGCCAGCAGCCTCGCCGGGACAGGCACATACGAGCAGTACTTC
TRBJ1-3 NA TRBV11-3 NA CASMAGIRGGNTIYF TGTGCCAGCATGGCGGGGATCCGTGGAGGAAACACCATATATTTT
TRBJ1-2 NA TRBV2 NA CASSVSRNRDYGYTF TGTGCCAGCAGTGTTTCCCGGAATCGGGACTATGGCTACACCTTC
TRBJ2-7 NA TRBV7-2 TRBD1 CASSLVGQGPYEQYF TGTGCCAGCAGCTTAGTGGGACAGGGTCCCTACGAGCAGTACTTC
TRBJ1-5 NA TRBV2 TRBD1 CASSVETGSNQPQHF TGTGCCAGCAGTGTGGAGACAGGGAGCAATCAGCCCCAGCATTTT
TRBJ1-4 NA TRBV5-1 TRBD1 CASSSGQAITNEKLFF TGCGCCAGCAGCTCCGGACAGGCGATAACTAATGAAAAACTGTTTTTT
TRBJ2-2 once TRBV7-3 NA CASSLGGADTGELFF TGTGCCAGCAGCTTAGGAGGGGCTGATACCGGGGAGCTGTTTTTT
TRBJ2-3 NA TRBV7-9 NA CASSLALGATDTQYF TGTGCCAGCAGCTTAGCGCTGGGGGCTACAGATACGCAGTATTTT
TRBJ1-1 once TRBV2 NA CASRPGTPNTEAFF TGTGCCAGCAGACCCGGGACACCTAACACTGAAGCTTTCTTT
TRBJ2-1 NA TRBV5-1 TRBD2 CASIGLADNEQFF TGCGCCAGCATTGGACTAGCGGATAATGAGCAGTTCTTC
TRBJ1-1 NA TRBV27 NA CASSFTGNTEAFF TGTGCCAGCAGTTTTACAGGAAACACTGAAGCTTTCTTT
TRBJ1-1 NA TRBV5-1 NA CASSLLIQGTEAFF TGCGCCAGCAGCCTTCTAATCCAGGGGACTGAAGCTTTCTTT
TRBJ1-4 NA TRBV6-1 TRBD1 CASSLTGGRAKLFF TGTGCCAGCAGTCTTACAGGGGGACGGGCGAAACTGTTTTTT
TRBJ1-1 NA TRBV5-1 TRBD1 CASSSGQGVARNTEAFF TGCGCCAGCAGCTCCGGACAGGGGGTGGCGAGGAACACTGAAGCTTTCTTT
TRBJ2-2 NA TRBV5-1 TRBD2 CASSLGRLAGGPNTGELFF TGCGCCAGCAGCTTGGGCCGTCTAGCGGGAGGGCCGAACACCGGGGAGCTGTTTTTT
TRBJ2-3 NA TRBV10-3 NA CAMGSPETDTQYF TGTGCCATGGGGAGCCCTGAAACAGATACGCAGTATTTT